The 7 T cell receptor beta chains in this list originate from one sample, sequenced in a study of radiotherapy plus CTLA-4 blockade in lung cancer. The repertoire was sequenced with immunoSEQ multiplex PCR; TCRdb's copy has only in-frame clones and lacks some. This table has about 97,000 clones, about four fifths appearing once. The material was peripheral blood, obtained from a patient treated with radiotherapy plus ipilimumab. Receptors originate from a human donor with non-small cell lung cancer who had a partial response to radiotherapy plus ipilimumab. Some clones in this sample may be carry-over from other donors' samples.

V is TRBV5-1 and J is TRBJ2-7, with D possibly matching TRBD1 (6 bases). The CDR3 loop spans 14 amino acids. V shed 2 bases and J shed 4 bases, with 13 bases lying between them. Germline V CDR1 and CDR2: SGHRS, YFSETQ. The CDR3 spells CASSLEGDTYEQYF. The DNA for the CDR3 is TGCGCCAGCAGCTTAGAGGGGGATACATACGAGCAGTACTTC.

This clone has just a few counts. This sequence joins TRBV5-8 and TRBJ1-1; D ambiguous. The V gene lost 2 bases and the J gene lost 11 bases, with 13 bases spanning the gap. The CDR3 loop spans 12 amino acids. Germline V gene data show CDR1 as SGHTS and CDR2 as YDEGEE. As DNA, the CDR3 is TGTGCCAGCAGCTTTCGGGATCAGCGTGCTTTCTTT. Protein sequence: CASSFRDQRAFF.

This CDR3 is CASSLTPGDEQFF. Written as DNA, the CDR3 is TGTGCCAGCAGTCTAACCCCGGGGGATGAGCAGTTCTTC. This chain links TRBV6-6 with TRBJ2-1; tentative D call: TRBD2 (6 bases). V lost 5 bases and J 8 bases, leaving 13 bases between the germline ends. This CDR3 has 13 residues. Germline V gene lookup returns CDR1 MNHNY and CDR2 SVGAGI (reference sequence).

V and J are TRBV5-3 and TRBJ2-1; TRBD2 agrees at 11 bases. TRBV5-3 belongs to the ORF category, with a function that is uncertain. V shed 4 bases and J 5 bases; nucleotides not matched to a gene: 8. The CDR3 extends over 16 amino acids. CDR3 sequence: CARSVTSGKVDNEQFF. The CDR3, as DNA: TGTGCCAGAAGCGTGACTAGCGGGAAGGTCGACAATGAGCAGTTCTTC.

The chain employs TRBV11-3 and TRBJ2-1; D ambiguous. The germline gives CDR1 SGHNT, CDR2 YENEEA. CDR3 length: 13 residues. Trimming cost V 6 bases and J 4 bases, with 10 bases left between them. CDR3 nucleotide sequence: TGTGCCAGCAGTCCAGTCAATTACAATGAGCAGTTCTTC. This sequence encodes CASSPVNYNEQFF.

This chain joins TRBV11-2 and TRBJ1-2; maybe TRBD1 (6 bases). V was clipped by 5 bases and J by 7 bases, with 20 bases between them. From germline, CDR1 is SGHAT and CDR2 FQNNGV. This CDR3 has 15 residues. CDR3 sequence (DNA): TGTGCCAGCAGCGCCCAAATACAGGGCGGCCTTGGCTACACCTTC. Its protein is CASSAQIQGGLGYTF.

The chain carries TRBV19 and TRBJ2-2; 9 nucleotides line up with TRBD1. Germline V CDR1 and CDR2: LNHDA, SQIVND (reference sequence). The CDR3 is made up of 16 amino acids. V shed 4 bases, J shed 0 bases, and the junction held 3 bases outside the gene matches. CDR3 coding DNA: TGTGCCAGTAGTACCGGACAGGGGACGAACACCGGGGAGCTGTTTTTT. Its protein product is CASSTGQGTNTGELFF.